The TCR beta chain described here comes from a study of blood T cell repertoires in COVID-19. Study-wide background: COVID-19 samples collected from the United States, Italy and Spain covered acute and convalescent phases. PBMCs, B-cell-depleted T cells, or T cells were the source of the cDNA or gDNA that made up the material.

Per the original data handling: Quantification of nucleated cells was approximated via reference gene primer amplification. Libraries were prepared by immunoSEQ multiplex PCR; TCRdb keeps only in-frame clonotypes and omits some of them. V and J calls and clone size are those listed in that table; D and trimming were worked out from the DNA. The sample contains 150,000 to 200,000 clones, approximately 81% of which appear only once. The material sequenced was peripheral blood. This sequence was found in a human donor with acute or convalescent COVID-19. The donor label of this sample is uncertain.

CDR3 coding DNA: TGTGCCAGCAGTAAGATCCAGGGGACCTACAATGAGCAGTTCTTC. As protein: CASSKIQGTYNEQFF. This chain connects TRBV6-5 to TRBJ2-1, with D maybe TRBD1 (6 bases). CDR3 size: 15 residues. Per germline, CDR1 MNHEY and CDR2 SVGAGI. V was trimmed by 5 bases and J by 2 bases, leaving 13 bases between them.